A selection of T cell receptor beta chains follows, all from one sample in a study of long-term antiretroviral therapy in people with HIV. Produced via immunoSEQ multiplex PCR; TCRdb's table is partial and in-frame only. In the table there are fewer than 30,000 clones, approximately 88% of which are singletons. Sample: unsorted PBMCs, taken 2.7 to 2.9 years after starting antiretroviral therapy. The source is a man aged 25-40 years with HIV. The CDR3 runs from the conserved cysteine through the conserved F or W. D genes are given only for firm matches. The listing skips clone size in some rows; elsewhere it reads once, few, many or a size class.

CDR3 protein: CASSLDRGSEQYF; CDR3 DNA: TGTGCCAGCAGCTTAGACAGGGGTAGCGAGCAGTACTTC; V gene: TRBV7-6; J gene: TRBJ2-7; clone size: NA; D gene: TRBD1
CDR3 protein: CSVAVGSYEQYF; CDR3 DNA: TGCAGCGTGGCCGTGGGCTCCTACGAGCAGTACTTC; V gene: TRBV29-1; J gene: TRBJ2-7; clone size: NA; D gene: NA
CDR3 protein: CASSSQGSYEQYF; CDR3 DNA: TGTGCCAGCAGCTCCCAGGGGTCCTACGAGCAGTACTTC; V gene: TRBV5-6; J gene: TRBJ2-7; clone size: few; D gene: NA
CDR3 protein: CASSRQGGRTDTQYF; CDR3 DNA: TGTGCCAGCAGCCGCCAGGGGGGCCGCACAGATACGCAGTATTTT; V gene: TRBV14; J gene: TRBJ2-3; clone size: NA; D gene: NA
CDR3 protein: CASSLVTAYLNTGELFF; CDR3 DNA: TGTGCCAGCAGCTTAGTGACGGCGTACCTGAACACCGGGGAGCTGTTTTTT; V gene: TRBV11-2; J gene: TRBJ2-2; clone size: NA; D gene: NA
CDR3 protein: CASSLGTGGLEAFF; CDR3 DNA: TGTGCCAGCAGTTTGGGGACAGGGGGGCTTGAAGCTTTCTTT; V gene: TRBV28; J gene: TRBJ1-1; clone size: NA; D gene: TRBD1
CDR3 protein: CASSYPGGLKTQYF; CDR3 DNA: TGTGCCAGCAGTTACCCAGGGGGCTTGAAGACCCAGTACTTC; V gene: TRBV6-5; J gene: TRBJ2-5; clone size: NA; D gene: TRBD1
CDR3 protein: CASSRRGGGATDTQYF; CDR3 DNA: TGTGCCAGCAGCCGCCGCGGCGGGGGGGCCACAGATACGCAGTATTTT; V gene: TRBV7-2; J gene: TRBJ2-3; clone size: NA; D gene: TRBD2
CDR3 protein: CASSLDSGLKTGELFF; CDR3 DNA: TGTGCCAGCAGCTTAGATAGCGGACTTAAAACCGGGGAGCTGTTTTTT; V gene: TRBV7-9; J gene: TRBJ2-2; clone size: NA; D gene: NA
CDR3 protein: CASSQDRTYEQYF; CDR3 DNA: TGCGCCAGCAGCCAGGACAGGACCTACGAGCAGTACTTC; V gene: TRBV5-1; J gene: TRBJ2-7; clone size: NA; D gene: TRBD1
CDR3 protein: CASSLGGPTEAFF; CDR3 DNA: TGTGCCAGCAGCTTAGGAGGTCCCACTGAAGCTTTCTTT; V gene: TRBV7-8; J gene: TRBJ1-1; clone size: NA; D gene: NA
CDR3 protein: CASSPAQQDTQYF; CDR3 DNA: TGTGCCAGTAGTCCGGCCCAACAGGATACGCAGTATTTT; V gene: TRBV19; J gene: TRBJ2-3; clone size: NA; D gene: NA
CDR3 protein: CASKTTGNQPQHF; CDR3 DNA: TGTGCCAGCAAAACCACGGGCAATCAGCCCCAGCATTTT; V gene: TRBV18; J gene: TRBJ1-5; clone size: NA; D gene: NA
CDR3 protein: CASGQVGSGANVLTF; CDR3 DNA: TGCGCCAGCGGGCAGGTTGGATCTGGGGCCAACGTCCTGACTTTC; V gene: TRBV4-1; J gene: TRBJ2-6; clone size: NA; D gene: NA
CDR3 protein: CASSLAVSYNEQFF; CDR3 DNA: TGTGCCAGCAGCTTGGCGGTCTCCTACAATGAGCAGTTCTTC; V gene: TRBV7-3; J gene: TRBJ2-1; clone size: NA; D gene: NA